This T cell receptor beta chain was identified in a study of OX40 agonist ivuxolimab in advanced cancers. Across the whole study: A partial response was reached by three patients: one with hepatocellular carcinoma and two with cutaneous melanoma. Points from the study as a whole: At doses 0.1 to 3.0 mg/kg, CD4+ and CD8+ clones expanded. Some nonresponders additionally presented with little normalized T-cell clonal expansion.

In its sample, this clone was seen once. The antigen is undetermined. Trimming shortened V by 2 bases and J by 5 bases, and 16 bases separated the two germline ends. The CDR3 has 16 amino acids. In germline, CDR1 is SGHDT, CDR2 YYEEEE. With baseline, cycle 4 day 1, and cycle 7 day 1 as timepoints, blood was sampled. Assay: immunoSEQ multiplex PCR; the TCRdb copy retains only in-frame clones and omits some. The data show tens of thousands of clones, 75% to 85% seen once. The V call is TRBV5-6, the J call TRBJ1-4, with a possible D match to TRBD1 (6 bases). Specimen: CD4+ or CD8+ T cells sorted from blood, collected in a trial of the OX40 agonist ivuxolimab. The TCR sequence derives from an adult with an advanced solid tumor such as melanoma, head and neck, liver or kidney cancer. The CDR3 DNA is TGTGCCAGCAGCTTTGGCAGGGGTTTGTCCAATGAAAAACTGTTTTTT. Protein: CASSFGRGLSNEKLFF.